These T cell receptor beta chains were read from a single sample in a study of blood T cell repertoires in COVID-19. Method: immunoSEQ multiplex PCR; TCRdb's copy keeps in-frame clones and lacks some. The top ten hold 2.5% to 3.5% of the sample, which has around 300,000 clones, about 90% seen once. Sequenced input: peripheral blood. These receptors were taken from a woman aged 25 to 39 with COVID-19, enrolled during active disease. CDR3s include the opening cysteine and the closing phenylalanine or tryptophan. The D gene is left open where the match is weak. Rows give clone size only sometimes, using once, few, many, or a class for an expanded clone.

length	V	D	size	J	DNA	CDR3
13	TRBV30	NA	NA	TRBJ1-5	TGTGCCTGGAGCGGGGGAAGCAATCAGCCCCAGCATTTT	CAWSGGSNQPQHF
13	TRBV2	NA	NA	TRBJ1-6	TGTGCCAGCAAGGACCTCAGGGGTTCACCCCTCCACTTT	CASKDLRGSPLHF
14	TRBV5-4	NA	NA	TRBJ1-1	TGTGCCAGCAGCTTCCGGGGTGGCGGCACTGAAGCTTTCTTT	CASSFRGGGTEAFF
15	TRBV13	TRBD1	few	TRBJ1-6	TGTGCCAGCAGGGGGACAGCGCAGAATAATTCACCCCTCCACTTT	CASRGTAQNNSPLHF
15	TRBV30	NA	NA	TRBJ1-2	TGTGCCTGGAGTGTACCCTTACTTTGGACAGATGGCTACACCTTC	CAWSVPLLWTDGYTF
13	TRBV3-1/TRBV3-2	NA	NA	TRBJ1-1	TGTGCCAGCAGCCAAGGGTTTGAGTCTGCAGCTTTCTTT	CASSQGFESAAFF
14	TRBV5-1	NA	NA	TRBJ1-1	TGCGCCAGCAGCTATGACGGAGTGAACACTGAAGCTTTCTTT	CASSYDGVNTEAFF
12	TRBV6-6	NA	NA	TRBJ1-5	TGTGCCAGCAGTCCGGACAGCCTGAGAGTCCATTTT	CASSPDSLRVHF
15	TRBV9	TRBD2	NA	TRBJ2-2	TGTGCCAGCAGCGTAGATCCGGGACTAGGAGCGGAGCTGTTTTTT	CASSVDPGLGAELFF
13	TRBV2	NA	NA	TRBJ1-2	TGTGCCAGCAGGCCCACTTTTAACTATGGCTACACCTTC	CASRPTFNYGYTF
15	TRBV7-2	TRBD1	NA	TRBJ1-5	TGTGCCAGCAGCGCCGGGACAGGGATGTCTCAGCCCCAGCATTTT	CASSAGTGMSQPQHF